These 12 T cell receptor beta chains came from one sample sequenced in a study of blood T cell repertoires in COVID-19. This table comes from immunoSEQ multiplex PCR, and its TCRdb copy is limited to in-frame clones, with some not included. The sample has 170,000 or so clones, around 89% seen once. Sequenced input: PBMCs or T cells enriched from blood (not recorded which). The receptors originated from a woman aged 45-60 years who had recovered from COVID-19.

The chain has TRBV4-2 and TRBJ1-4; D is unclear. The germline V gene encodes CDR1 LGHNA and CDR2 YNFKEQ. The CDR3 runs 16 residues. With 0 bases removed from V and 5 bases from J, the gap between germline ends came to 13 bases. CDR3 protein: CASSQDPNRPNEKLFF. The CDR3 bases are TGTGCCAGCAGCCAAGATCCCAACAGACCAAATGAAAAACTGTTTTTT.

The chain recombines TRBV5-1 with TRBJ1-4; 7 nucleotides agree with TRBD1. Germline CDR1 SGHRS, CDR2 YFSETQ. Germline trimming cut 2 bases from V and 5 bases from J; bases unmatched to any gene: 9. This CDR3 is built from 16 residues. The CDR3 here is CASSFGSGQANEKLFF. The CDR3 bases are TGCGCCAGCAGCTTTGGATCCGGACAGGCGAATGAAAAACTGTTTTTT.

This chain connects TRBV6-5 to TRBJ2-1; a weak D match, TRBD1 (6 bases). This CDR3 region has 13 residues. Germline CDR1 MNHEY, CDR2 SVGAGI. V was cut by 4 bases and J by 6 bases, with 10 bases left in between. The CDR3 sequence: CASSWGQANEQFF. For the CDR3, the DNA is TGTGCCAGCAGTTGGGGACAAGCCAATGAGCAGTTCTTC.

This clone was picked up a small number of times. V and J are TRBV27 and TRBJ1-5; D unresolved. Germline V CDR1 and CDR2: MNHEY, SMNVEV (reference sequence). Deletions cut 6 bases from V and 7 bases from J, with 16 bases between. The CDR3 totals 14 residues. The CDR3 here is CASSASRRSQPQHF. The DNA for the CDR3 is TGTGCCAGCAGCGCGTCCCGGAGGTCGCAGCCCCAGCATTTT.

V is TRBV27 and J is TRBJ2-1; 7 bases fit TRBD2. This CDR3 has 14 amino acids. Germline V CDR1 and CDR2: MNHEY, SMNVEV (reference sequence). V lost 3 bases and J lost 3; bases outside the gene matches: 2. The CDR3 loop reads CASSFSGGYNEQFF. The CDR3 DNA is TGTGCCAGCAGTTTTTCGGGGGGCTACAATGAGCAGTTCTTC.

The rearrangement joins TRBV28 to TRBJ2-3; 9 positions match TRBD2. The CDR3 length is 16 residues. With 3 bases clipped from V and 6 bases from J, the junction kept 10 bases outside the gene matches. Germline CDR1 and CDR2: MDHEN and SYDVKM. CDR3 residues: CASSFRQAGGRDTQYF. Written as DNA, the CDR3 is TGTGCCAGCAGTTTCCGCCAAGCGGGGGGCCGGGATACGCAGTATTTT.

The chain recombines TRBV5-4 with TRBJ1-1, with D possibly being TRBD1 (5 bases). Trimming pared 2 bases from V and 5 bases from J, leaving 10 bases between. From germline, CDR1 is SGHNT and CDR2 YYREEE (reference sequence). This CDR3 has 13 residues. For the CDR3, the DNA is TGTGCCAGCAGCTTTCAGGGTGGAACTGAAGCTTTCTTT. Translating gives CASSFQGGTEAFF.

On this clone: The sample carries other DNA sequences with the same CDR3. The chain recombines TRBV5-1 with TRBJ2-1; D gene uncertain. V lost 0 bases and J 0 bases, leaving 7 bases between the germline ends. CDR1 is SGHRS, CDR2 YFSETQ, per germline. This CDR3 has 15 amino acids. The CDR3 region has the DNA TGCGCCAGCAGCTTGGACTCGAGCTCCTACAATGAGCAGTTCTTC. Amino acid sequence: CASSLDSSSYNEQFF.

This clone was observed a handful of times. This chain links TRBV5-1 with TRBJ2-2, with D possibly TRBD1 on 7 matching bases. The CDR3 is made up of 16 amino acids. The V gene's germline CDR1 is SGHRS and CDR2 YFSETQ. The V end was cut by 2 bases, the J end by 0 bases, with 11 bases between. The CDR3 DNA reads TGCGCCAGCAGCTTCGGAGGGACAGCGAACACCGGGGAGCTGTTTTTT. Residues: CASSFGGTANTGELFF.

This clone was observed a single time. V and J are TRBV5-4 and TRBJ2-7, with 8 nucleotides matching TRBD2. V shed 3 bases and J 5 bases; nucleotides not matched to a gene: 10. The CDR3 runs 15 residues. CDR1 is SGHNT and CDR2 is YYREEE in the germline V gene (reference sequence). CDR3 amino acids: CASSSGGGGSHEQYF. As DNA, the CDR3 is TGTGCCAGCAGCTCGGGAGGGGGAGGGAGCCACGAGCAGTACTTC.

The chain has TRBV19 and TRBJ1-3; a possible D gene is TRBD1 (6 bases). The CDR3 sequence is 16 residues long. V lost 3 bases to trimming and J lost 4 bases, with 16 bases between them. The germline gives CDR1 LNHDA, CDR2 SQIVND (reference sequence). The CDR3 DNA reads as TGTGCCAGTAGTATCCCTGCCAGGGGAAGAGGAAACACCATATATTTT. Encoded protein: CASSIPARGRGNTIYF.

V and J are TRBV2 and TRBJ1-5, with 10 bases lining up with TRBD1. The germline V gene has CDR1 SNHLY and CDR2 FYNNEI. Trimming removed 1 base from V and 7 bases from J; junction bases left unmatched: 1. The CDR3 runs 14 residues. Here the CDR3 DNA reads TGTGCCAGCAGTGAAGGGACAGGGGGACAGCCCCAGCATTTT. This codes for CASSEGTGGQPQHF.